The clone carrying this T cell receptor (beta chain) was detected ten times or more. The antigen remains undetermined. In TCRdb, the reads were re-called with MiXCR into one record per CDR3 protein. Of about 830,000 distinct CDR3 sequences listed, less than 35% are singletons. This sample was taken from a study of T cell repertoires in cytomegalovirus infection. CDR1 is SGHTA and CDR2 is FQGNSA in the germline V gene. This CDR3 region has 16 residues. V shed 5 bases, J shed 1 base, and the junction held 5 bases outside the gene matches. Overall study results and limits: CMV-specific TCR beta clonotypes restricted by HLA-C dominated the ex vivo response. Individuals carrying CMV plus the relevant HLA were identified by cumulative frequency of public TCR beta families.

The sequenced sample was cultured CD8+ T cells from PBMCs, obtained from culture after CMV antigen stimulation. The receptor was derived from a human donor in good health (CMV status not recorded). Some clones in this sample may be carry-over from other donors' samples. This rearrangement joins TRBV7-2 to TRBJ2-3; 11 bases line up with TRBD2. In DNA form, the CDR3 reads TGTGCCAGCAGCCGACGGACTAGCGGGCGCACAGATACGCAGTATTTT. Its protein product is CASSRRTSGRTDTQYF. Full variable domain (rest looked up from reference TRBV7-2 and TRBJ2-3): GAGVSQSPSNKVTEKGKDVELRCDPISGHTALYWYRQSLGQGLEFLIYFQGNSAPDKSGLPSDRFSAERTGGSVSTLTIQRTQQEDSAVYLCASSRRTSGRTDTQYFGPGTRLTVL.